The 11 T cell receptor beta chains reported below all come from one sample, sequenced in a study of T cell responses to AZD1222 COVID-19 vaccine. Sequenced by immunoSEQ multiplex PCR; TCRdb stores in-frame clones only, minus some. The sample holds about 100,000 clones; more than 85% are singletons and the top ten take roughly 1.2%. The specimen was peripheral blood, collected on day 0 of AZD1222 vaccination. The receptors here all came from an adult in good health.

The chain joins TRBV19 to TRBJ2-5; D possibly corresponds to TRBD2 (7 bases). V shed 3 bases and J shed 5 bases, with 16 bases lying between them. From germline, CDR1 is LNHDA and CDR2 SQIVND (reference sequence). The CDR3 has 15 amino acids. The CDR3 loop reads CASSMGTRRGETQYF. CDR3 DNA sequence: TGTGCCAGTAGTATGGGGACACGGCGGGGGGAGACCCAGTACTTC.

The rearrangement links TRBV19 to TRBJ1-1, with 9 nucleotides matching TRBD1. Trimming removed 5 bases from V and 4 bases from J; junction bases left unmatched: 5. In germline, CDR1 is LNHDA, CDR2 SQIVND (reference sequence). The CDR3 has 14 amino acids. The CDR3 DNA reads TGTGCCAGTAGTCCACAGGGGGCGCCCACTGAAGCTTTCTTT. Its protein product is CASSPQGAPTEAFF.

This clone was counted a single time. This sequence joins TRBV5-5 and TRBJ1-5, with D perhaps TRBD1 (5 bases). The CDR3 is made up of 15 amino acids. Germline V gene sequence: CDR1 SGHKS, CDR2 YYEKEE (reference sequence). Trimming shortened V by 1 base and J by 8 bases, and 16 bases separated the two germline ends. The CDR3 bases are TGTGCCAGCAGCTTGCGGGGCCAGGTGGGAGAGCCCCAGCATTTT. This codes for CASSLRGQVGEPQHF.

The table lists this clone with a count of one. V gene TRBV11-3 combines with J gene TRBJ2-7; 7 nucleotides align to TRBD1. From germline, CDR1 is SGHNT and CDR2 YENEEA. The CDR3 covers 15 residues. Losses at the gene ends were 1 base for V and 4 bases for J; bases not matched to a gene: 7. Here the CDR3 reads CASSLVSVGQYEQYF. Here the CDR3 DNA reads TGTGCCAGCAGCTTAGTCAGTGTGGGACAGTACGAGCAGTACTTC.

The chain employs TRBV3-1 (or the pseudogene TRBV3-2) and TRBJ1-1, with D perhaps matching TRBD1 (5 bases). Germline-derived CDR1 and CDR2 are LGHDT and YNNKEL (reference sequence). This CDR3 comprises 15 residues. The V and J ends lost 4 bases and 2 bases respectively, with 14 bases between them. The CDR3 spells CASSPLGPSNTEAFF. The CDR3 nucleotides are TGTGCCAGCAGCCCCTTGGGGCCGAGCAACACTGAAGCTTTCTTT.

The V gene is TRBV5-5, the J gene TRBJ1-1, with D perhaps matching TRBD1 (5 bases). The V end lost 1 base, the J end lost 5 bases, and 12 bases lay between the germline ends. This CDR3 is 14 amino acids long. Germline V gives CDR1 SGHKS, CDR2 YYEKEE (reference sequence). This CDR3 is CASSLRGWGTEAFF. The DNA for the CDR3 is TGTGCCAGCAGCTTGCGGGGGTGGGGTACTGAAGCTTTCTTT.

The chain combines TRBV11-2 with TRBJ2-2, with D perhaps matching TRBD1 or TRBD2 (5 bases each). In germline, CDR1 is SGHAT, CDR2 FQNNGV. The V gene lost 5 bases and the J gene lost 6 bases, with 13 bases spanning the gap. CDR3 length equals 14 residues. In nucleotides, the CDR3 is TGTGCCAGCAGCCCCTGGGGGTCGGCCGGGGAGCTGTTTTTT. The encoded protein is CASSPWGSAGELFF.

The rearrangement joins TRBV29-1 to TRBJ2-7, with 9 nucleotides matching TRBD2. Germline trimming cut 6 bases from V and 2 bases from J; bases unmatched to any gene: 2. This CDR3 is 12 amino acids long. Per germline, CDR1 SQVTM and CDR2 ANQGSEA. Here the CDR3 reads CSVSSGAYEQYF. The CDR3 DNA reads TGCAGCGTCTCTAGCGGGGCCTACGAGCAGTACTTC.

The chain employs TRBV7-3 and TRBJ2-3; D is ambiguous. Trimming took off 1 base at V and 2 bases at J, with 10 bases between the two ends. This CDR3 comprises 15 residues. Germline CDR1 SGHTA, CDR2 FQGTGA. The CDR3 loop reads CASSLNALVTDTQYF. The CDR3 DNA follows: TGTGCCAGCAGCTTAAACGCCTTAGTCACAGATACGCAGTATTTT.

The J gene is TRBJ2-7, the V gene TRBV28; D may correspond to TRBD1 or TRBD2 (6 bases each). CDR3 length: 13 amino acids. Germline CDR1 reads MDHEN; CDR2 reads SYDVKM. V dropped 8 bases and J dropped 4 bases, with 15 bases sitting between them. CDR3 loop: CASGIGGGYEQYF. The CDR3 DNA is TGTGCCAGCGGGATTGGAGGGGGGTACGAGCAGTACTTC.

This sequence joins TRBV9 and TRBJ1-6; tentatively, D is TRBD1 (6 bases). Per the germline V gene, CDR1 is SGDLS and CDR2 is YYNGEE. V was clipped by 3 bases and J by 8 bases, with 18 bases between them. The CDR3 loop spans 16 amino acids. The CDR3 nucleotides are TGTGCCAGCAGCGCTGGGGGCACAGGGAGGGATTCACCCCTCCACTTT. It is translated as CASSAGGTGRDSPLHF.